This TCR beta chain was sequenced during a study of T cell changes during pregnancy in multiple sclerosis. Libraries were prepared by immunoSEQ multiplex PCR; TCRdb keeps only in-frame clonotypes and omits some of them. Of around 71,000 clones listed, just over 90% are singletons. This specimen consisted of peripheral blood, obtained after pregnancy. The sequence came from a female donor with multiple sclerosis, enrolled in a pregnancy study.

CDR3 loop: CASSSLRDRGQRDTEAFF. In DNA form, the CDR3 reads TGTGCCAGCAGTTCACTCCGGGACAGGGGGCAAAGGGACACTGAAGCTTTCTTT. The rearrangement joins TRBV28 to TRBJ1-1; 12 positions match TRBD1. The trim removed 4 bases at V and 3 bases at J, leaving 12 bases unmatched. The CDR3 loop spans 18 amino acids. Germline assignment: CDR1 MDHEN and CDR2 SYDVKM. The variable domain in full, with the rest retrieved from reference TRBV28 and TRBJ1-1, is DVKVTQSSRYLVKRTGEKVFLECVQDMDHENMFWYRQDPGLGLRLIYFSYDVKMKEKGDIPEGYSVSREKKERFSLILESASTNQTSMYLCASSSLRDRGQRDTEAFFGQGTRLTVV.